The following is a T cell receptor (beta chain) sequence with its context. These data belong to a study of tumor-infiltrating lymphocytes in oesophageal squamous cell carcinoma. The CDR3 is made up of 15 amino acids. The germline CDR1 and CDR2 sequences are MNHNS and SASEGT. TCRdb called the PCR reads again in MiXCR, with one record for every CDR3 protein. The sample lists around 13,000 distinct CDR3 sequences; over 50% were seen once. The rearrangement uses TRBV6-1 and TRBJ2-3; D remains ambiguous. With the DNA end fitting TRBJ2-7 better, the J assignment may be wrong. This TCR came from a female donor with esophageal squamous cell carcinoma. Material for sequencing was esophageal tumor tissue. CDR3 sequence (DNA): TGTGCCAGCAGTGAAAGCTCAGCACGGAAAGACGAGCAGTACTTC. This translates into CASSESSARKDEQYF.